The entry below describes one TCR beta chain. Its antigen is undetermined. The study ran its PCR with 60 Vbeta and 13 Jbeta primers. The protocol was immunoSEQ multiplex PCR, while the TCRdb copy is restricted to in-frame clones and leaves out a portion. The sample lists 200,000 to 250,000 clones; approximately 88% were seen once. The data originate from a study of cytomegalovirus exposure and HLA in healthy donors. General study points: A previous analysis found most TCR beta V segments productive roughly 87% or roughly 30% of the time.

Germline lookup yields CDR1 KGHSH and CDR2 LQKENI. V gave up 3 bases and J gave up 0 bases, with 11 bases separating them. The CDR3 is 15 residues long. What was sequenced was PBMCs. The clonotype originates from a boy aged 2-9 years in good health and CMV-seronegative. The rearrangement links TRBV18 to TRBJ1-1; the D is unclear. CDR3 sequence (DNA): TGTGCCAGCTCACCGCATGAGGGCCTGAACACTGAAGCTTTCTTT. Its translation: CASSPHEGLNTEAFF.